These 5 T cell receptor beta chains were sequenced from one sample in a study of graft-versus-host responses after intestinal transplantation. Their target antigens are unknown. The protocol was immunoSEQ multiplex PCR, while the TCRdb copy is restricted to in-frame clones and leaves out a portion. The sample consists of some 38,000 clones, more than 85% of them appearing once. Source: unstimulated CD8+ T cells sorted from spleen or lymph node cells, taken before transplant. The receptor source for this set is a human donor who was the organ donor for an intestinal transplant.

This clone showed up just a few times. The chain links TRBV15 to TRBJ2-6; D not certain. V was trimmed by 3 bases and J by 1 base, leaving 7 bases between them. CDR1 and CDR2 from the germline V gene are LNHNV and YYDKDF (reference sequence). CDR3 length: 15 amino acids. The CDR3 protein is CATSSMGSGANVLTF. Written as DNA, the CDR3 is TGTGCCACCAGCAGTATGGGGTCTGGGGCCAACGTCCTGACTTTC. Supplemented by reference TRBV15 and TRBJ2-6, the full variable domain reads DAMVIQNPRYQVTQFGKPVTLSCSQTLNHNVMYWYQQKSSQAPKLLFHYYDKDFNNEADTPDNFQSRRPNTSFCFLDIRSPGLGDTAMYLCATSSMGSGANVLTFGAGSRLTVL.

This clone was seen only once. The chain links TRBV29-1 to TRBJ2-1; D is tentatively TRBD1 or TRBD2 (5 bases each). Germline CDR1 reads SQVTM; CDR2 reads ANQGSEA. Trimming removed 2 bases from V and 3 bases from J, with 14 bases in between. This CDR3 spans 15 amino acids. The CDR3 DNA sequence: TGCAGCGTTGAAAGGGGAGCGCTGAACTACAATGAGCAGTTCTTC. Amino acid sequence: CSVERGALNYNEQFF.

V usage is TRBV7-2 and J usage is TRBJ1-2; D unclear. Germline assignment: CDR1 SGHTA and CDR2 FQGNSA. The V end was cut by 5 bases, the J end by 6 bases, with 22 bases between. The CDR3 sequence is 16 residues long. The CDR3 nucleotides read TGTGCCAGCAGCCCTTACGGTCAAGGGTGGGGAAATGGCTACACCTTC. This sequence encodes CASSPYGQGWGNGYTF. Supplemented by reference TRBV7-2 and TRBJ1-2, the full variable domain reads GAGVSQSPSNKVTEKGKDVELRCDPISGHTALYWYRQSLGQGLEFLIYFQGNSAPDKSGLPSDRFSAERTGGSVSTLTIQRTQQEDSAVYLCASSPYGQGWGNGYTFGSGTRLTVV.

Notes on this clone: Compared with germline, one end of the junction differs, possibly owing to a read error. The rearrangement uses TRBV15 and TRBJ2-1, with 7 bases fitting TRBD1. Germline-derived CDR1 and CDR2 are LNHNV and YYDKDF (reference sequence). The CDR3 contains 15 residues. The CDR3 is CAISRETGVYNEQFF. CDR3 DNA: TGTGCCATCAGCAGAGAAACAGGGGTGTACAATGAGCAGTTCTTC.

The rearrangement uses TRBV7-2 and TRBJ2-7; the match to TRBD2 covers 8 bases. With 2 bases clipped from V and 6 bases from J, the junction kept 3 bases outside the gene matches. CDR1 SGHTA and CDR2 FQGNSA come from the germline V gene. There are 13 residues in the CDR3. CDR3 nucleotide sequence: TGTGCCAGCAGCTTAACGGGAGGGGCCGAGCAGTACTTC. It translates to CASSLTGGAEQYF.